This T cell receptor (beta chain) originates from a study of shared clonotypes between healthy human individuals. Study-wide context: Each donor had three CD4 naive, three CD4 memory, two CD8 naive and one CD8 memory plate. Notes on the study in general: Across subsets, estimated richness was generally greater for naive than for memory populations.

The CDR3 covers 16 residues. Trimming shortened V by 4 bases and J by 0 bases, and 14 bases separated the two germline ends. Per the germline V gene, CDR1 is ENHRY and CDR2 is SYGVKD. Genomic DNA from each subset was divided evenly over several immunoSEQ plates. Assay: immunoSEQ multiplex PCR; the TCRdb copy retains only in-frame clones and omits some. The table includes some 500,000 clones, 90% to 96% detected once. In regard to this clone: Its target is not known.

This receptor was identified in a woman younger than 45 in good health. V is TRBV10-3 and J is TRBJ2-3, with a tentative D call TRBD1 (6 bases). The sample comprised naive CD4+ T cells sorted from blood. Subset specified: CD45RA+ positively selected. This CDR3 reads CAISGAGAASTDTQYF. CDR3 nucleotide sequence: TGTGCCATCAGTGGGGCAGGGGCGGCTAGCACAGATACGCAGTATTTT.